The sample holds a few counts of the clone carrying this T cell receptor (beta chain). Sequencing relied on a cDNA template that was reverse transcribed from extracted RNA. The assay was immunoSEQ multiplex PCR, and TCRdb's table has in-frame clones only and misses some. The data contain some 180,000 clones, approximately 53% of them singletons. Trimming shortened V by 2 bases and J by 5 bases, and 10 bases separated the two germline ends. This CDR3 contains 14 residues. The germline gives CDR1 SNHLY, CDR2 FYNNEI. Sorting separated CD4+ and CD8+ T cells out of PBMCs. The data stem from a study of CD8+ T cells in alopecia areata.

The V and J genes are TRBV2 and TRBJ2-1, with D uncertain. This receptor was taken from a human donor in good health. Input material: CD8+ T cells sorted from blood. Written as DNA, the CDR3 is TGTGCCAGCAGTGAAAAATATCGGGACAATGAGCAGTTCTTC. This translates into CASSEKYRDNEQFF.